This record covers a single TCR beta chain. The target antigen is unknown. The data are from a study of T cells in pancreatic ductal adenocarcinoma. Study-level points and caveats: Tumor-versus-blood clonality comparisons may be biased toward lower tumor diversity. Unique clonotypes were around 7.6-fold more numerous in blood than in tumor. Tumor and blood clonality did not differ significantly, about 0.11 versus 0.066.

TCRdb's table, derived via immunoSEQ multiplex PCR, lists solely in-frame clones and lacks some. The data show around 100,000 clones, with nearly 95% seen just once and 2.5% to 3.5% held by the top ten. No neoadjuvant therapy was given to the selected pancreatic ductal adenocarcinoma patients before their surgery. Germline CDR1 reads LNHDA; CDR2 reads SQIVND (reference sequence). The CDR3 has 18 residues. The V segment lost 7 bases and the J segment 6 bases; nucleotides outside the gene matches: 16. The sequence was collected from a human donor with pancreatic ductal adenocarcinoma. The specimen sequenced was PBMCs. The V call is TRBV19, the J call TRBJ2-1, with TRBD2 matching 12 bases. CDR3 in DNA: TGTGCCAGTAAAAAGGTGGGACTAGCGGGCCCGGAAGGCAATGAGCAGTTCTTC. Translating it yields CASKKVGLAGPEGNEQFF.